These 18 T cell receptor beta chains originate from one sample sequenced in a study of regulatory T cells in long-lasting Graves disease (dated by TCRdb to 2020 to 2023). The method was multiplex PCR. Instrument on record: Illumina HiSeq 4000. CDR3 regions were amplified by Arm-PCR with iRepertoire HTBI primers to construct TCR beta libraries. The public reads were quality trimmed at Q25 with fastp and then assembled into clones with MiXCR by TCRdb, keeping productive beta chains. CDR3 protein duplicates are merged, each entry listing the most common genes and DNA. The sample records fewer than 650,000 distinct CDR3 sequences, about 16% of which are singletons. 12% of the sample is taken by the ten largest. The sample's time point label is to be understood as: newly diagnosed GD, antithyroid drugs for less than 3 months. For both TCR sequencing and RNA sequencing, RNA was extracted from PBMCs in TRIzol.

This same sample was also part of a study on T cells in Graves' hyperthyroidism and ophthalmopathy.

This specimen consisted of peripheral blood mononuclear cells (PBMCs), obtained at new diagnosis, from a patient treated with antithyroid drugs. The receptors shown here come from a man younger than 35 with Graves disease. Donor details come from another sample of the same person, matched by shared clones.

Only a few counts were recorded for this clonotype. This chain uses TRBV12-3 or TRBV12-4 with TRBJ2-3; 12 nucleotides match TRBD2. The trim removed 6 bases at V and 6 bases at J, leaving 13 bases unmatched. The length of the CDR3 is 17 residues. CDR3 region: CASRRYLAGGPGDTQYF. CDR3 coding DNA: TGTGCCAGCAGGCGTTACCTAGCGGGAGGGCCGGGGGATACGCAGTATTTT.

The V gene is TRBV15, the J gene TRBJ1-5, with 11 bases fitting TRBD1. Unmatched junction bases numbered 7, after V lost 5 bases and J lost 4 bases. The CDR3 is made up of 16 amino acids. Germline assignment: CDR1 LNHNV and CDR2 YYDKDF (reference sequence). The CDR3 DNA follows: TGTGCCACCAGCGCCCGAGGACAGGGGGCTAATCAGCCCCAGCATTTT. This gives the protein CATSARGQGANQPQHF.

This clonotype was seen more than once but under ten times. The genes are TRBV5-4 and TRBJ1-1; a weak D match, TRBD1 (6 bases). The germline V gene has CDR1 SGHNT and CDR2 YYREEE (reference sequence). The CDR3 length is 15 residues. The V and J ends lost 0 bases and 1 base respectively, with 10 bases between them. CDR3 bases: TGTGCCAGCAGCTTGGCAAAACAGGGGAACACTGAAGCTTTCTTT. It translates to CASSLAKQGNTEAFF.

This rearrangement joins TRBV13 to TRBJ2-3; D is perhaps TRBD1 or TRBD2 (5 bases each). The CDR3 contains 16 residues. V was clipped by 5 bases and J by 6 bases, with 21 bases between them. Germline values: CDR1 PRHDT, CDR2 FYEKMQ (reference sequence). The CDR3 DNA follows: TGTGCCAGCAGCCCCCCCGGGAACTCGGGGCGGGATACGCAGTATTTT. Translation gives CASSPPGNSGRDTQYF.

A note on this clonotype: Mismatch with germline at one junction end may stem from a read error. The chain couples TRBV5-1 to TRBJ2-1, with 8 bases identical to TRBD2. The CDR3 has 15 amino acids. Germline V gene lookup returns CDR1 SGHRS and CDR2 YFSETQ. The chain's CDR3 is CASSLIASGHGEQFF. In DNA, the CDR3 is TGTGCCAGCAGCTTAATTGCTAGCGGGCACGGTGAGCAGTTCTTC. Full variable domain (outside the CDR3, taken from reference TRBV5-1 and TRBJ2-1): KAGVTQTPRYLIKTRGQQVTLSCSPISGHRSVSWYQQTPGQGLQFLFEYFSETQRNKGNFPGRFSGRQFSNSRSEMNVSTLELGDSALYLCASSLIASGHGEQFFGPGTRLTVL.

This clonotype was counted a few times. The V and J genes are TRBV9 and TRBJ2-1, with TRBD2 as a possible D gene (6 bases). CDR3 length: 14 residues. Looked up from germline, CDR1 is SGDLS and CDR2 is YYNGEE. V lost 6 bases to trimming and J lost 0 bases, with 10 bases between them. CDR3 residues: CASNARGSYNEQFF. In DNA form, the CDR3 reads TGTGCCAGCAATGCGCGGGGCTCCTACAATGAGCAGTTCTTC.

This clonotype was observed a handful of times. The chain uses TRBV3-1 and TRBJ1-4; perhaps TRBD1 as D (5 bases). The CDR3 is 14 amino acids. Germline V gene lookup returns CDR1 LGHDT and CDR2 YNNKEL (reference sequence). Trimming cost V 2 bases and J 8 bases, with 12 bases left between them. CDR3 sequence: CASSQQGGEEKLFF. The CDR3 coding sequence is TGTGCCAGCAGCCAACAGGGAGGAGAAGAAAAACTGTTTTTT.

This clonotype was counted between two and nine times. The chain combines TRBV2 with TRBJ2-1; 9 nucleotides agree with TRBD2. From germline, CDR1 is SNHLY and CDR2 FYNNEI. The CDR3 spans 15 residues. The J segment lost 5 bases and the V segment lost 7 bases, leaving 9 bases of the junction unmatched. The CDR3 region is CASTRGASGNNEQFF. CDR3 bases: TGTGCCAGCACTCGAGGGGCTAGCGGGAACAATGAGCAGTTCTTC.

This clonotype was recorded at least ten times. The genes are TRBV5-1 and TRBJ2-1; 8 bases agree with TRBD2. CDR1 and CDR2 (germline): SGHRS, YFSETQ. CDR3 length equals 15 residues. Trimming removed 2 bases from V and 7 bases from J; junction bases left unmatched: 8. The chain's CDR3 is CASSFDGRAGNEQFF. DNA for the CDR3: TGCGCCAGCAGCTTTGACGGGAGGGCCGGGAATGAGCAGTTCTTC. Based on the CDR3 plus reference TRBV5-1 and TRBJ2-1, the full variable domain is KAGVTQTPRYLIKTRGQQVTLSCSPISGHRSVSWYQQTPGQGLQFLFEYFSETQRNKGNFPGRFSGRQFSNSRSEMNVSTLELGDSALYLCASSFDGRAGNEQFFGPGTRLTVL.

The gene calls are TRBV7-2 and TRBJ2-5; the match to TRBD2 covers 13 bases. CDR3 length equals 16 residues. Germline assignment: CDR1 SGHTA and CDR2 FQGNSA. Trimming at V came to 5 bases and at J to 6 bases, leaving 9 bases not matched to a gene. CDR3 nucleotides: TGTGCCAGCAGCCTTGGGACTAGCGGGACGTTAAAGACCCAGTACTTC. Its protein is CASSLGTSGTLKTQYF.

The chain has TRBV6-1 and TRBJ1-4; 10 bases fit TRBD1. There are 14 residues in the CDR3. Losses at the gene ends were 5 bases for V and 7 bases for J; bases not matched to a gene: 4. The germline CDR1 and CDR2 sequences are MNHNS and SASEGT. This CDR3 reads CASSKTGGSEKLFF. Written as DNA, the CDR3 is TGTGCCAGCAGTAAGACAGGGGGCAGTGAAAAACTGTTTTTT.

This clonotype turned up a few times. The rearrangement joins TRBV7-9 to TRBJ1-4; 7 bases fit TRBD1. CDR1 and CDR2 (germline): SEHNR, FQNEAQ (reference sequence). V dropped 6 bases and J dropped 4; count of bases not matched to a gene: 14. The CDR3 totals 17 residues. CDR3 protein: CASRGSPLRDSNEKLFF. The CDR3 coding sequence is TGTGCCAGCAGAGGTTCCCCTCTCCGGGACAGTAATGAAAAACTGTTTTTT.

In this sample, this clonotype turned up many times. The chain joins TRBV15 to TRBJ1-1; D not resolved. The germline V and J ends were trimmed by 1 base and 4 bases, with 7 bases remaining between them. The CDR3 runs 13 residues. CDR1 LNHNV and CDR2 YYDKDF come from the germline V gene (reference sequence). Here the CDR3 reads CATSRGGSTEAFF. The CDR3 coding sequence is TGTGCCACCAGCAGAGGAGGGAGCACTGAAGCTTTCTTT.

This clonotype was seen ten or more times. V usage is TRBV20-1 and J usage is TRBJ2-1; D remains ambiguous. The ends were cut back, 4 bases at V and 8 bases at J, with 12 bases in the middle. Germline CDR1 is DFQATT and CDR2 is SNEGSKA (reference sequence). This CDR3 region has 12 residues. This CDR3 reads CSATDRSHEQFF. DNA for the CDR3: TGCAGTGCTACCGACCGGTCCCATGAGCAGTTCTTC.

This clonotype occurred many times. J is TRBJ2-2 and V is TRBV7-9; no definite D call. Germline V gene data show CDR1 as SEHNR and CDR2 as FQNEAQ (reference sequence). CDR3 size: 14 residues. Trimming removed 4 bases from V and 7 bases from J, with 13 bases in between. The CDR3 is CASSSTATDGELFF. Here the CDR3 DNA reads TGTGCCAGCAGCTCCACAGCGACGGACGGGGAGCTGTTTTTT.

This sequence joins TRBV20-1 and TRBJ1-4, with 7 bases aligning to TRBD1. The V gene end was trimmed by 0 bases and the J gene end by 7 bases; junction bases not matched to a gene: 8. The V gene's germline CDR1 is DFQATT and CDR2 SNEGSKA (reference sequence). The CDR3 is 15 amino acids. The CDR3 bases are TGCAGTGCTAGAGACCCGAAGGGGGCGGCTGAAAAACTGTTTTTT. Translating gives CSARDPKGAAEKLFF.

In this sample, this clonotype turned up a few times. The chain is built from TRBV9 and TRBJ1-1; tentative D call: TRBD1 (5 bases). This CDR3 has 15 residues. Trimming stripped 0 bases from V and 2 bases from J, with 11 bases between. CDR1 is SGDLS and CDR2 is YYNGEE in the germline V gene. The CDR3 region is CASSVAGIVNTEAFF. The CDR3 coding sequence is TGTGCCAGCAGCGTAGCAGGGATAGTAAACACTGAAGCTTTCTTT.

The chain has TRBV19 and TRBJ1-5, with D unclear. CDR3 length equals 13 residues. The V and J ends lost 8 bases and 4 bases respectively, with 12 bases between them. Germline V gene sequence: CDR1 LNHDA, CDR2 SQIVND (reference sequence). Here the CDR3 reads CASAQERNQPQHF. In DNA, the CDR3 is TGTGCCAGTGCGCAGGAAAGGAATCAGCCCCAGCATTTT.